This TCR beta chain was sequenced for a study of PD-L1 blockade in urothelial cancer. Across the study: In the patient group, about 90% of the roughly 29 were males with bladder-origin urothelial cancer. Patients previously received 0 to 3 chemotherapy regimens. Blood was evaluated 3 weeks (second dose) and 6 weeks after therapy began. Notes on the study in general: Tumor-associated blood clones were expanded more by durable-benefit patients at 3 weeks.

As regards this clone: What it recognizes is unknown.

Trimming took off 4 bases at V and 4 bases at J, with 11 bases between the two ends. CDR3 length: 13 amino acids. From germline, CDR1 is SNHLY and CDR2 FYNNEI. Assay: immunoSEQ multiplex PCR; the TCRdb copy retains only in-frame clones and omits some. The sample holds about 49,000 clones; nearly 90% are singletons and the top ten take 7.6%. This specimen consisted of PBMCs, obtained around atezolizumab (anti-PD-L1) treatment. The clonotype was recovered from a man in his 60s with urothelial cancer. The chain carries TRBV2 and TRBJ2-7; perhaps TRBD2 as D (6 bases). The DNA for the CDR3 is TGTGCCAGCAGTGTGGGGGGTAGATACGAGCAGTACTTC. Translated, it gives CASSVGGRYEQYF.